Listed here are 2 T cell receptor beta chains from one sample, sequenced in a study of patients and donors after allogeneic stem cell transplantation. TCRdb redid the calling of the RT-PCR reads with MiXCR, one entry per CDR3 protein. The top ten hold 76% of the sample, which has some 31,000 distinct CDR3 sequences, more than 35% seen once. The sample comprised blood, either unsorted or a sorted T cell fraction (not recorded which). These receptors all stem from a human donor who was either an allogeneic HSCT recipient or a stem cell or donor lymphocyte infusion donor (not recorded which). It is not recorded whose cells these are; they may come from a transplant donor.

This clonotype came up a few times. The V gene is TRBV7-2, the J gene TRBJ1-2; the D is unclear. Trimming took off 1 base at V and 2 bases at J, with 5 bases between the two ends. CDR1 is SGHTA and CDR2 is FQGNSA in the germline V gene. This CDR3 is 13 amino acids long. CDR3 loop: CASSLDKNYGYTF. CDR3 DNA: TGTGCCAGCAGCTTAGACAAGAACTATGGCTACACCTTC. Full variable domain (remainder filled in from reference TRBV7-2 and TRBJ1-2): GAGVSQSPSNKVTEKGKDVELRCDPISGHTALYWYRQSLGQGLEFLIYFQGNSAPDKSGLPSDRFSAERTGGSVSTLTIQRTQQEDSAVYLCASSLDKNYGYTFGSGTRLTVV.

The gene calls are TRBV12-3 or TRBV12-4 and TRBJ2-3; tentatively, D is TRBD1 (5 bases). CDR3 length equals 15 residues. V dropped 4 bases and J dropped 3 bases, with 14 bases sitting between them. The chain's CDR3 is CASSSNIDRTDTQYF. The CDR3 DNA reads TGTGCCAGCAGTTCCAATATCGACAGAACAGATACGCAGTATTTT.